The T cell receptor (beta chain) described here comes from a study of identical twins. General study results and limits: Donors were not followed over many years; analysis was cross-sectional.

The sample holds a few counts of this clonotype. Its antigen is currently unknown. cDNA molecules carried unique molecular identifiers, and template switching added a universal primer site. TCRdb fed the 5' RACE reads into MiXCR, producing one record per CDR3 protein. This sample has more than 200,000 distinct CDR3 sequences; over 13% occur once, and the top ten carry approximately 10%. The sequenced material came from memory (CD45RO+) T cells sorted from blood. The clonotype comes from a young woman in good health.

Here the CDR3 reads CASSQGQEILNSPLHF. In DNA form, the CDR3 reads TGTGCCAGCAGCCAAGGACAGGAGATCCTTAATTCACCCCTCCACTTT. This chain uses TRBV3-1 with TRBJ1-6; a possible D gene is TRBD1 (6 bases). The germline gives CDR1 LGHDT, CDR2 YNNKEL (reference sequence). The CDR3 loop spans 16 amino acids. Trimming shortened V by 1 base and J by 6 bases, and 13 bases separated the two germline ends. The full variable domain, in which reference TRBV3-1 and TRBJ1-6 provide the parts outside the CDR3, is DTAVSQTPKYLVTQMGNDKSIKCEQNLGHDTMYWYKQDSKKFLKIMFSYNNKELIINETVPNRFSPKSPDKAHLNLHINSLELGDSAVYFCASSQGQEILNSPLHFGNGTRLTVT.